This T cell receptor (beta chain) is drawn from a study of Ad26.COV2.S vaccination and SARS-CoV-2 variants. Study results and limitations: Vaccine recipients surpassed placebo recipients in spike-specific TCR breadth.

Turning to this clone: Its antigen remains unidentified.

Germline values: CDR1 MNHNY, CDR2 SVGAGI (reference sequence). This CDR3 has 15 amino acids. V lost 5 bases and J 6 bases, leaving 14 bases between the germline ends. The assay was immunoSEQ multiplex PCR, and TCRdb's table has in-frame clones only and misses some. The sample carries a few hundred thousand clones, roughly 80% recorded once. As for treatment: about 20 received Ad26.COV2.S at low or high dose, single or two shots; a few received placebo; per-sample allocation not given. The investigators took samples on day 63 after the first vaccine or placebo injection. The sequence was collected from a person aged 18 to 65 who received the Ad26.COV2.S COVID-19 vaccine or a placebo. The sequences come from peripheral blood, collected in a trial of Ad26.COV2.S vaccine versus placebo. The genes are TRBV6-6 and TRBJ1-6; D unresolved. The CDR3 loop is CASSNDLAGNSPLHF. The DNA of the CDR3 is TGTGCCAGCAGTAACGACCTCGCGGGTAATTCACCCCTCCACTTT.